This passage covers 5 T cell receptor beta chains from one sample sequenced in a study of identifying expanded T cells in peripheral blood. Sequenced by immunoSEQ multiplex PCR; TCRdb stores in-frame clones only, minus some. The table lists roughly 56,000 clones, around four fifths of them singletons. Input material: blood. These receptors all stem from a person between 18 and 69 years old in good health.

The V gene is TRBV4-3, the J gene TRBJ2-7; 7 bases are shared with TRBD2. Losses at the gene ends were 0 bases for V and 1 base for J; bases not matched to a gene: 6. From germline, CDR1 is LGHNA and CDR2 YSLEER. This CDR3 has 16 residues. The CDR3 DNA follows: TGCGCCAGCAGCCAAGATGTCAGTAGCGGGTCCTACGAGCAGTACTTC. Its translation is CASSQDVSSGSYEQYF.

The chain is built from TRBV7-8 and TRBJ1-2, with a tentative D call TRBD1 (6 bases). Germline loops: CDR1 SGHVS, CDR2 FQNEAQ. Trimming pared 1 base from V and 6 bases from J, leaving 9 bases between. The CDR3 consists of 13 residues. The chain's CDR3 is CASSLVRGDGYTF. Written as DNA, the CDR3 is TGTGCCAGCAGCTTAGTTAGGGGGGATGGCTACACCTTC.

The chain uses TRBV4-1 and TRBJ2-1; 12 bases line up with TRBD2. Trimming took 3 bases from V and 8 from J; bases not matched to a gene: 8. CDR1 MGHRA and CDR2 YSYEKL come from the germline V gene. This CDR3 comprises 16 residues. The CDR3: CASSQDSSGGAYEQFF. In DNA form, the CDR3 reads TGCGCCAGCAGCCAGGATTCTAGCGGGGGGGCATATGAGCAGTTCTTC.

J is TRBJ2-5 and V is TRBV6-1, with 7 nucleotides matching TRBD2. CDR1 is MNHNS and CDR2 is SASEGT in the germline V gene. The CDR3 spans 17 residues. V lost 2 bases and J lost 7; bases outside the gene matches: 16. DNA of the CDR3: TGTGCCAGCAGTGAACCCTTTGCGGGAGATGGCACGGCGACCCAGTACTTC. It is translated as CASSEPFAGDGTATQYF.

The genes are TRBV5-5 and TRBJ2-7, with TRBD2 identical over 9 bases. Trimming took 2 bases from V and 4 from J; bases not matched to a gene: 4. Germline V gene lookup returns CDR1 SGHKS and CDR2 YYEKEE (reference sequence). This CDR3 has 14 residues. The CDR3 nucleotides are TGTGCCAGCAGCTTTGGTAGCGGGAGTTACGAGCAGTACTTC. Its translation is CASSFGSGSYEQYF.